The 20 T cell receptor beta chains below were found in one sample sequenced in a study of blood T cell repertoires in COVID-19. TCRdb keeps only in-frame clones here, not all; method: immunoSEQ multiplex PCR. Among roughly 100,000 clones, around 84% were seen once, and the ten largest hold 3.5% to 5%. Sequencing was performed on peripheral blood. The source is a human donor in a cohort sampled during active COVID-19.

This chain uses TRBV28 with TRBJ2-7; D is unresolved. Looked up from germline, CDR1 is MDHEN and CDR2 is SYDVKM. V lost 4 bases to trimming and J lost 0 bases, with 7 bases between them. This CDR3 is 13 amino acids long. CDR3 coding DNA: TGTGCCAGCAGTTCTACAGCCTCCTACGAGCAGTACTTC. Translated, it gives CASSSTASYEQYF.

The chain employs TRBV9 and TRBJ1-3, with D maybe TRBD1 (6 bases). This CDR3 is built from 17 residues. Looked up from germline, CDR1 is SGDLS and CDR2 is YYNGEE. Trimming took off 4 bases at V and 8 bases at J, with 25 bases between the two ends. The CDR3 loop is CASSHPGGRGFRDTIYF. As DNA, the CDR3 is TGTGCCAGCAGCCACCCTGGGGGCAGGGGATTCAGGGACACCATATATTTT.

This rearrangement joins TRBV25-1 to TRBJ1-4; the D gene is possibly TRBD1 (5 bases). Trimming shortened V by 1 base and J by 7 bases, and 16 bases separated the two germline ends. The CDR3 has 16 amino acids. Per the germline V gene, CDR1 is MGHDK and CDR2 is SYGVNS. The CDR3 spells CASSESGRGWGEKLFF. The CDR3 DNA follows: TGTGCCAGCAGTGAATCTGGAAGGGGTTGGGGTGAAAAACTGTTTTTT.

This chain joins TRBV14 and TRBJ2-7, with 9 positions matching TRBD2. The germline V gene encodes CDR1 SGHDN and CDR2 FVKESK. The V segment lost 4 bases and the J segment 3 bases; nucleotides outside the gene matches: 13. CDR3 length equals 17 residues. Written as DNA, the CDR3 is TGTGCCAGCAGCCCCCCCAGGAGTAGCGGGGGTAGCTACGAGCAGTACTTC. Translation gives CASSPPRSSGGSYEQYF.

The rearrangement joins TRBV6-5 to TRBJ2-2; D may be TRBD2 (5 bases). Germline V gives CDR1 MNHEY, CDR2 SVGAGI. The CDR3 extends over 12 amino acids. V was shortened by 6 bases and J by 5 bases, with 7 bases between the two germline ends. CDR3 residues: CASRGSTGELFF. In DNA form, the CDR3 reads TGTGCCAGCAGAGGGAGTACCGGGGAGCTGTTTTTT.

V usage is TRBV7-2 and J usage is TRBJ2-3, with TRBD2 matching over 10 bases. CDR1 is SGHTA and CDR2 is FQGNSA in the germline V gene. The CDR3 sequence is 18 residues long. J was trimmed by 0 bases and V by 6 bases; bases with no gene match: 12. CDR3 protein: CASSRTIAGGTSTDTQYF. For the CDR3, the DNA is TGTGCCAGCAGTCGGACCATAGCGGGGGGCACTAGCACAGATACGCAGTATTTT. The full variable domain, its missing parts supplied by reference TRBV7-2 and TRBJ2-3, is GAGVSQSPSNKVTEKGKDVELRCDPISGHTALYWYRQSLGQGLEFLIYFQGNSAPDKSGLPSDRFSAERTGGSVSTLTIQRTQQEDSAVYLCASSRTIAGGTSTDTQYFGPGTRLTVL.

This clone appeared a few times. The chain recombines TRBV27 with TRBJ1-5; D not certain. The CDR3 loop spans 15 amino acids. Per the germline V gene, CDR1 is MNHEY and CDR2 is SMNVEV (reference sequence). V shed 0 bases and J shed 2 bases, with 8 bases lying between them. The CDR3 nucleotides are TGTGCCAGCAGTTTATCCGGGTTCGGCAATCAGCCCCAGCATTTT. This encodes CASSLSGFGNQPQHF.

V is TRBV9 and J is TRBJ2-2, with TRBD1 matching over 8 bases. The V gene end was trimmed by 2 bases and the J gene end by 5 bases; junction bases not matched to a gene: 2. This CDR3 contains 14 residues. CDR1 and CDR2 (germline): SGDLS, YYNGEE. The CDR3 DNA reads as TGTGCCAGCAGCGTTCGGACAGGGACCGGGGAGCTGTTTTTT. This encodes CASSVRTGTGELFF.

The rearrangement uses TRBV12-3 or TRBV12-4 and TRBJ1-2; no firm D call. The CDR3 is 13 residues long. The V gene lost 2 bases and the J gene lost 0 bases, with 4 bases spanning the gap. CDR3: CASSLRSNYGYTF. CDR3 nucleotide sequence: TGTGCCAGCAGTTTACGGTCTAACTATGGCTACACCTTC.

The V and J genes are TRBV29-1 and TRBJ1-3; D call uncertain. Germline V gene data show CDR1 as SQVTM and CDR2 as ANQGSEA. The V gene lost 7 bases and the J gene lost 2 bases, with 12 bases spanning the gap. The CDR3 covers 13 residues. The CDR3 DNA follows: TGCAGCGCAGCGGCAGTCACTGGAAACACCATATATTTT. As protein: CSAAAVTGNTIYF.

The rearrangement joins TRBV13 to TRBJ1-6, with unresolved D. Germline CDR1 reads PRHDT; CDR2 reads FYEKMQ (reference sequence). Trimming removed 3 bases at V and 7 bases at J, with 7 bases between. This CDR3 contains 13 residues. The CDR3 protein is CASSLFENSPLHF. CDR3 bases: TGTGCCAGCAGCTTGTTTGAGAATTCACCCCTCCACTTT.

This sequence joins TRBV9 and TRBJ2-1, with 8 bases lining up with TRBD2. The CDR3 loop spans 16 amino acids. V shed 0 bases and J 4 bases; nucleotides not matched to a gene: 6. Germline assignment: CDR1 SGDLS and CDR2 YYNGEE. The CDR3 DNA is TGTGCCAGCAGCGTAGTTGCGGGGGGACTTTACAATGAGCAGTTCTTC. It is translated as CASSVVAGGLYNEQFF. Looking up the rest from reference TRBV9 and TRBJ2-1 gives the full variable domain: DSGVTQTPKHLITATGQRVTLRCSPRSGDLSVYWYQQSLDQGLQFLIQYYNGEERAKGNILERFSAQQFPDLHSELNLSSLELGDSALYFCASSVVAGGLYNEQFFGPGTRLTVL.

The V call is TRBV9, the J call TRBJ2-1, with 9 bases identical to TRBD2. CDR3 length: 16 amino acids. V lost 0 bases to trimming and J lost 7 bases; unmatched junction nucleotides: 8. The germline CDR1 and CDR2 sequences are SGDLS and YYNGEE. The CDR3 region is CASSVVNSGGLNEQFF. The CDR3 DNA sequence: TGTGCCAGCAGCGTAGTTAACAGCGGGGGGCTGAATGAGCAGTTCTTC.

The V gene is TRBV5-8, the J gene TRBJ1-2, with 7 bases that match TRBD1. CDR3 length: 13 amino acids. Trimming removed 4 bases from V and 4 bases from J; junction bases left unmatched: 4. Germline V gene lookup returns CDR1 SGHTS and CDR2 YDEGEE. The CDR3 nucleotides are TGTGCCAGCAGCCCGGGACAGACCTATGGCTACACCTTC. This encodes CASSPGQTYGYTF.

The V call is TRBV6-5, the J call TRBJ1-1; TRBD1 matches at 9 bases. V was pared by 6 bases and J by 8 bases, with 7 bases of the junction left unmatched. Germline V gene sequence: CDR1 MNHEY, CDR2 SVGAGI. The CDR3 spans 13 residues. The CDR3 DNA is TGTGCCAGCAGCTCCATACAGGGGGCCGAAGCTTTCTTT. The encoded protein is CASSSIQGAEAFF.

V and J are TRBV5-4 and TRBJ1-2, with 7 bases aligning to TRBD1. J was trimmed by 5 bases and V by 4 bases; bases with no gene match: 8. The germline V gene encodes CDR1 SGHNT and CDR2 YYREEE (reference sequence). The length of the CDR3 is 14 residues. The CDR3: CASSHGAGGYGYTF. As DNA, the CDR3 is TGTGCCAGCAGCCACGGGGCAGGGGGATATGGCTACACCTTC. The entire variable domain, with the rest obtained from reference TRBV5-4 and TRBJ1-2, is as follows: ETGVTQSPTHLIKTRGQQVTLRCSSQSGHNTVSWYQQALGQGPQFIFQYYREEENGRGNFPPRFSGLQFPNYSSELNVNALELDDSALYLCASSHGAGGYGYTFGSGTRLTVV.

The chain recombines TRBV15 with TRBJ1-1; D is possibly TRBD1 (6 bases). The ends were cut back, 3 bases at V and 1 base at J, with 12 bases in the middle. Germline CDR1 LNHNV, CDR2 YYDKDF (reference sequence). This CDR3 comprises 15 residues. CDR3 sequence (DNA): TGTGCCACCAGCAGGCGGCAGGGGAGGAACACTGAAGCTTTCTTT. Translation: CATSRRQGRNTEAFF. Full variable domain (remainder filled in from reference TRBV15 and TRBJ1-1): DAMVIQNPRYQVTQFGKPVTLSCSQTLNHNVMYWYQQKSSQAPKLLFHYYDKDFNNEADTPDNFQSRRPNTSFCFLDIRSPGLGDTAMYLCATSRRQGRNTEAFFGQGTRLTVV.

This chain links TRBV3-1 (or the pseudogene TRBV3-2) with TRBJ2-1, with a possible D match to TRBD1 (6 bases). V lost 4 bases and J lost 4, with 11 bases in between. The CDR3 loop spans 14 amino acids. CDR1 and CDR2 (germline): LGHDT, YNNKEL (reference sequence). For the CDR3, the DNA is TGTGCCAGCAGCCTTCGGGACAAATACAATGAGCAGTTCTTC. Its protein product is CASSLRDKYNEQFF.

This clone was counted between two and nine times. CDR3 protein: CASRHRDSYEQYF. Here the CDR3 DNA reads TGTGCCAGCAGGCACCGGGACTCCTACGAGCAGTACTTC. This sequence joins TRBV6-5 and TRBJ2-7, with a possible D match to TRBD2 (5 bases). Trimming left V 6 bases short and J 0 bases short, with 9 bases between. Germline V lookup: CDR1 MNHEY, CDR2 SVGAGI. The CDR3 runs to 13 residues.

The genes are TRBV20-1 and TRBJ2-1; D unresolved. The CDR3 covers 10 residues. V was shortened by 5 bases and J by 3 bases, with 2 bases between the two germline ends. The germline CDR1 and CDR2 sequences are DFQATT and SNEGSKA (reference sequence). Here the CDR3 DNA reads TGCAGTGCTTACTACAATGAGCAGTTCTTC. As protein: CSAYYNEQFF.